These T cell receptor beta chains were read from a single sample in a study of prognosis after radiotherapy for stage I lung cancer. MiXCR was run by TCRdb on the multiplex PCR reads, yielding one entry per CDR3 protein. Of nearly 35,000 distinct CDR3 sequences in the sample, 30% to 35% were seen once. This sample comprised PBMCs, obtained before or after stereotactic body radiation therapy (not recorded which). These receptors were collected from a donor of 50 years or more with non-small cell lung cancer. Both conserved end residues are part of each CDR3. The D gene is left open where the match is weak. A row's size may be missing; if present it is once, few, many or a size class.

D gene	clone size	V gene	J gene	CDR3 protein	CDR3 DNA
TRBD1	medium-sized	TRBV12-3/TRBV12-4	TRBJ1-2	CASRTGAGGYTF	TGTGCCAGCAGGACAGGGGCGGGTGGCTACACCTTC
-	many	TRBV5-1	TRBJ2-1	CASSLPGISSYNEQFF	TGCGCCAGCAGCTTGCCGGGTATAAGCTCCTACAATGAGCAGTTCTTC
TRBD2	many	TRBV29-1	TRBJ2-2	CSATTGGGARGGELFF	TGCAGCGCCACGACGGGCGGGGGTGCTCGGGGCGGGGAGCTGTTTTTT
-	-	TRBV12-3/TRBV12-4	TRBJ2-1	CASRGSSANEQFF	TGTGCCAGCAGGGGGTCCTCTGCTAATGAGCAGTTCTTC
TRBD2	-	TRBV11-1	TRBJ2-3	CASSLQGGRTDTQYF	TGTGCCAGCAGCTTACAAGGCGGGAGAACAGATACGCAGTATTTT
-	-	TRBV5-6	TRBJ1-3	CASSLEGGPGNTIYF	TGTGCCAGCAGCTTAGAGGGGGGTCCAGGAAACACCATATATTTT
TRBD1	many	TRBV27	TRBJ2-1	CASSPRDRGSGYEQFF	TGTGCCAGCAGTCCCCGGGACAGGGGATCTGGATATGAGCAGTTCTTC
-	-	TRBV11-2	TRBJ2-7	CASSLWSGRATYEQYF	TGTGCCAGCAGCTTATGGTCAGGAAGGGCCACCTACGAGCAGTACTTC
-	-	TRBV6-1	TRBJ2-3	CASSEKSGRCYTQYF	TGTGCCAGCAGTGAAAAATCGGGGCGCTGCTATACGCAGTATTTT
-	-	TRBV6-5	TRBJ2-6	CASSSRDIPDSGANVLTF	TGTGCCAGCAGTTCACGGGACATCCCAGACTCTGGGGCCAACGTCCTGACTTTC
-	many	TRBV10-3	TRBJ1-6	CAISERDPGDRNSPLHF	TGTGCCATCAGTGAGAGGGACCCAGGGGATCGGAATTCACCCCTCCACTTT
TRBD2	many	TRBV5-1	TRBJ2-3	CASSLDPSGMTDTQYF	TGCGCCAGCAGCTTGGACCCTAGCGGGATGACAGATACGCAGTATTTT
-	many	TRBV20-1	TRBJ2-5	CSASVARETQYF	TGCAGTGCTAGTGTGGCAAGGGAGACCCAGTACTTC
-	many	TRBV28	TRBJ2-2	CASRKGRGRTGELFF	TGTGCCAGCAGAAAAGGGAGGGGGCGCACCGGGGAGCTGTTTTTT
TRBD1	many	TRBV30	TRBJ1-2	CAEFGTGGVYGYTF	TGTGCTGAGTTTGGGACAGGAGGGGTCTATGGCTACACCTTC
-	once	TRBV11-2	TRBJ1-2	CASSLGFGDRTRRYTF	TGTGCCAGCAGCTTAGGTTTCGGAGACAGAACGAGGCGCTACACCTTC
TRBD2	many	TRBV11-2	TRBJ2-2	CASSSLGAGEQNTGELFF	TGTGCCAGCAGCTCCCTAGGGGCGGGAGAGCAGAACACCGGGGAGCTGTTTTTT
TRBD2	many	TRBV10-3	TRBJ2-3	CAISESRVAGPTDTQYF	TGTGCCATCAGTGAGTCGAGGGTAGCGGGCCCCACAGATACGCAGTATTTT
-	many	TRBV13	TRBJ2-2	CASSFANTGELFF	TGTGCCAGCAGCTTCGCAAACACCGGGGAGCTGTTTTTT
-	many	TRBV28	TRBJ2-3	CASSLRRGRGTDTQYF	TGTGCCAGCAGTTTAAGGAGGGGGCGCGGGACAGATACGCAGTATTTT
-	-	TRBV5-4	TRBJ2-5	CASSLLASGGETQYF	TGTGCCAGCAGCTTGCTCGCGTCAGGGGGGGAGACCCAGTACTTC
TRBD1	medium-sized	TRBV5-1	TRBJ2-2	CASSLGQGETGELFF	TGCGCCAGCAGCTTGGGACAGGGAGAAACCGGGGAGCTGTTTTTT
-	-	TRBV12-5	TRBJ2-7	CASVFDGWRQYF	TGTGCTAGTGTCTTTGATGGGTGGCGGCAGTACTTC
TRBD1	-	TRBV28	TRBJ2-6	CASSPGTGVPGANVLTF	TGTGCCAGCAGCCCCGGGACAGGGGTCCCTGGGGCCAACGTCCTGACTTTC
-	medium-sized	TRBV6-1	TRBJ1-6	CASSPGPMGSPLHF	TGTGCCAGCAGTCCGGGCCCTATGGGTTCACCCCTCCACTTT
-	medium-sized	TRBV25-1	TRBJ1-2	CASSVGTNYGYTF	TGTGCCAGCAGTGTAGGGACTAACTATGGCTACACCTTC
-	many	TRBV6-1	TRBJ1-1	CASTGGHITEAFF	TGTGCCAGCACTGGGGGCCATATCACTGAAGCTTTCTTT
TRBD2	once	TRBV2	TRBJ2-3	CASSESGGTDTQYF	TGTGCCAGCAGTGAGAGCGGGGGCACAGATACGCAGTATTTT
-	medium-sized	TRBV6-1	TRBJ1-3	CASTSTGNTIYF	TGTGCCAGCACCTCAACTGGAAACACCATATATTTT
-	many	TRBV28	TRBJ1-5	CASSNPGTVYSNQPQHF	TGTGCCAGCAGCAACCCCGGGACGGTCTATAGCAATCAGCCCCAGCATTTT
-	-	TRBV28	TRBJ1-5	CTIRMGGGQPQHF	TGTACCATCAGAATGGGGGGGGGTCAGCCCCAGCATTTT
-	many	TRBV18	TRBJ2-3	CASSHSRRGLQDTQYF	TGTGCCAGCTCACACTCTAGGAGGGGGCTTCAAGATACGCAGTATTTT
-	-	TRBV7-9	TRBJ1-2	CASSSPNQGGVYTF	TGTGCCAGCAGTTCGCCAAACCAGGGTGGTGTCTACACCTTC
TRBD1	many	TRBV9	TRBJ2-7	CASSWGQGSSSYEQYF	TGTGCCAGCAGCTGGGGACAGGGCTCGAGCTCCTACGAGCAGTACTTC
TRBD1	many	TRBV6-1	TRBJ2-7	CASRKPGQGYEQYF	TGTGCCAGCAGAAAACCGGGACAGGGTTACGAGCAGTACTTC
-	-	TRBV2	TRBJ2-5	CASSFTSTETQYF	TGTGCCAGCAGCTTTACTAGCACAGAGACCCAGTACTTC
TRBD1	once	TRBV6-1	TRBJ2-2	CASRKVRDSTGELFF	TGTGCCAGCAGAAAAGTCCGGGACAGCACCGGGGAGCTGTTTTTT
-	many	TRBV5-1	TRBJ1-2	CASSNRTVNYGYTF	TGCGCCAGCAGTAATAGGACGGTGAACTATGGCTACACCTTC
TRBD2	many	TRBV19	TRBJ2-3	CASSLPGTRHPLLAGGTDTQYF	TGTGCCAGTAGTTTGCCCGGAACGAGACACCCCTTACTAGCGGGAGGCACAGATACGCAGTATTTT
-	many	TRBV20-1	TRBJ2-3	CNSGTDTQYF	TGCAATTCAGGGACAGATACGCAGTATTTT
-	many	TRBV11-3	TRBJ2-5	CASSHLNGQETQYF	TGTGCCAGCAGCCACCTAAACGGCCAAGAGACCCAGTACTTC
TRBD2	many	TRBV7-2	TRBJ2-3	CASSPSGGSDTQYF	TGTGCCAGCAGCCCTAGCGGGGGGTCAGATACGCAGTATTTT
TRBD1	-	TRBV6-2/TRBV6-3	TRBJ1-1	CASITDRRNTEALF	TGTGCCAGTATAACGGACAGGAGGAACACTGAAGCTTTATTT
-	many	TRBV6-1	TRBJ2-2	CASATVNTGELFF	TGTGCCAGCGCCACAGTGAACACCGGGGAGCTGTTTTTT
-	many	TRBV5-4	TRBJ2-2	CASSSDYDINTGELFF	TGTGCCAGCAGCTCGGACTACGACATAAACACCGGGGAGCTGTTTTTT
-	once	TRBV20-1	TRBJ1-5	CSSSGDTDTQHF	TGCAGTTCCAGCGGGGACACAGATACGCAGCATTTT
TRBD1	many	TRBV12-3/TRBV12-4	TRBJ2-3	CASSPGQGGSTDTQYF	TGTGCCAGCAGTCCCGGACAGGGGGGGAGCACAGATACGCAGTATTTT
-	many	TRBV20-1	TRBJ2-7	CSARGGTANRYEQYF	TGCAGTGCTAGAGGGGGGACTGCGAACCGCTACGAGCAGTACTTC
TRBD2	many	TRBV30	TRBJ2-1	CAWSVGGLAGRNEQFF	TGTGCCTGGAGTGTGGGGGGACTAGCGGGAAGGAATGAGCAGTTCTTC
TRBD2	-	TRBV6-4	TRBJ2-3	CVPSWLAGEVGTDTQYF	TGTGTCCCCTCGTGGCTAGCGGGAGAGGTAGGCACAGATACGCAGTATTTT
TRBD1	-	TRBV15	TRBJ1-6	CATSGPPGQWENYNSPLHF	TGTGCCACCAGCGGTCCGCCGGGACAGTGGGAGAACTATAATTCACCCCTCCACTTT
-	-	TRBV11-2	TRBJ2-3	CASSGASDTQYF	TGTGCCAGCAGTGGGGCTTCGGATACGCAGTATTTT
-	many	TRBV5-6	TRBJ2-1	CASSSGLGNEQFF	TGTGCCAGCAGTTCTGGGCTTGGGAATGAGCAGTTCTTC
-	many	TRBV7-9	TRBJ1-2	CASRNTYGYTF	TGTGCCAGCAGAAACACGTATGGCTACACCTTC
TRBD1	many	TRBV27	TRBJ2-5	CASSDRDSQETQYF	TGTGCCAGCAGTGACCGGGACAGCCAAGAGACCCAGTACTTC